Sequencing of this T cell receptor beta chain was carried out in a study of regulatory T cells in long-lasting Graves disease. Notes on the study in general: When disease was persistent, TRBV28, TRBJ1-2 and TRBJ2-5 were the favored segments.

This clonotype turned up a few times. Its antigen is unidentified. An end of the junction differs from the germline gene, which may be a read error. This sample's time point: newly diagnosed GD, antithyroid drugs for less than 3 months. PBMC RNA was the source of the TCR library. Per germline, CDR1 LNHNV and CDR2 YYDKDF (reference sequence). This CDR3 contains 17 residues. Arm-PCR of CDR3 regions and iRepertoire HTBI primers were the basis on which TCR beta libraries were built. TCRdb re-called the multiplex PCR reads with MiXCR, one entry per CDR3 protein. The data contain hundreds of thousands of distinct CDR3 sequences, around 16% of them singletons. These data were also reused for a study on T cells in Graves' hyperthyroidism and ophthalmopathy.

This receptor was taken from a woman aged 40 to 65 with Graves disease. Sequenced material: peripheral blood mononuclear cells (PBMCs), taken at new diagnosis, from a patient treated with antithyroid drugs. The chain has TRBV15 and TRBJ1-5, with a tentative D call TRBD1 (5 bases). CDR3 nucleotide sequence: TGTGCCACCAGCGGAGATTTAGACAGTTATAGCAATCAGCCCCAGCATTTT. Amino acids: CATSGDLDSYSNQPQHF.